This T cell receptor beta chain emerged from a study of blood T cells in healthy people across ages. Germline lookup yields CDR1 SGHTA and CDR2 FQGNSA. The V end was cut by 5 bases, the J end by 1 base, with 12 bases between. The CDR3 is 14 amino acids. Every donor contributed about 10 milliliters of peripheral blood by blood draw. Worth noting for this clonotype: The antigen remains unidentified.

Study-wide results and limits: Investigators treated diversity estimates from one million T cells as underestimates.

Through a sample-barcoded 5' primer and a J-beta primer mix, a second PCR was run for roughly 7 to 11 cycles. MiXCR was run by TCRdb on the 5' RACE reads, yielding one entry per CDR3 protein. The sample yields over 1.5 million distinct CDR3 sequences, 49% seen once. This TCR was sampled from a woman aged 40-49 years in good health. The sequenced material came from blood. The rearrangement uses TRBV7-2 and TRBJ2-7; D is undetermined. The CDR3 bases are TGTGCCAGCAGCCCCACATTCAGGTCCTACGAGCAGTACTTC. Its translation: CASSPTFRSYEQYF. Using reference TRBV7-2 and TRBJ2-7 for the parts outside the CDR3, the full variable domain is GAGVSQSPSNKVTEKGKDVELRCDPISGHTALYWYRQSLGQGLEFLIYFQGNSAPDKSGLPSDRFSAERTGGSVSTLTIQRTQQEDSAVYLCASSPTFRSYEQYFGPGTRLTVT.